Only a few counts were recorded for the clone carrying this TCR beta chain. The data are from a study of regulatory T cells in long-lasting Graves disease. In building TCR beta libraries, iRepertoire HTBI primers were used together with Arm-PCR of CDR3 regions. Using its own MiXCR run on the multiplex PCR reads, TCRdb lists one record per CDR3 protein. The sample shows about 620,000 distinct CDR3 sequences, under 20% of them seen only once. Germline V gene lookup returns CDR1 DFQATT and CDR2 SNEGSKA (reference sequence). The CDR3 length is 15 residues. After removal of 0 bases from V and 3 bases from J, the junction contained 5 bases not matched to a gene. The time point: newly diagnosed GD, antithyroid drugs for less than 3 months. Extracted PBMC RNA gave rise to the TCR library. Peripheral blood, approximately 9 milliliters of it, was drawn into EDTA tubes. A further study also used this sample, focusing on T cells in Graves' hyperthyroidism and ophthalmopathy.

This receptor was identified in a woman in her twenties or thirties with Graves disease. This chain uses TRBV20-1 with TRBJ2-7; 10 bases are shared with TRBD2. The input for sequencing was peripheral blood mononuclear cells (PBMCs), taken at new diagnosis, from a patient treated with antithyroid drugs. The CDR3: CSARDFGLADYEQYF. CDR3 bases: TGCAGTGCTAGAGATTTCGGACTAGCGGACTACGAGCAGTACTTC.